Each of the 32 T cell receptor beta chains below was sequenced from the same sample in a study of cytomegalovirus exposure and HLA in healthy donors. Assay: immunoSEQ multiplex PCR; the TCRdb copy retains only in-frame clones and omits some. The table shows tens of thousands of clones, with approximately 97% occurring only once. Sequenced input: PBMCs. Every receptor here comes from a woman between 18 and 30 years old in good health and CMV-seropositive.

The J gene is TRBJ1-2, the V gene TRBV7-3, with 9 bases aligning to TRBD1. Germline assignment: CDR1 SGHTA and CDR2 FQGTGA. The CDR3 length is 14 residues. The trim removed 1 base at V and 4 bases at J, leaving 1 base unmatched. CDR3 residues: CASSLRQGVYGYTF. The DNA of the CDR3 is TGTGCCAGCAGCTTAAGACAGGGGGTCTATGGCTACACCTTC.

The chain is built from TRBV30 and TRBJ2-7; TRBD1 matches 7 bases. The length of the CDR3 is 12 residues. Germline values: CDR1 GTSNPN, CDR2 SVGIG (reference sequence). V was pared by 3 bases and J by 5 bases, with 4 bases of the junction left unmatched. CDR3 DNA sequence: TGTGCCTGGAGGGGACAGACCAACGAGCAGTACTTC. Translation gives CAWRGQTNEQYF.

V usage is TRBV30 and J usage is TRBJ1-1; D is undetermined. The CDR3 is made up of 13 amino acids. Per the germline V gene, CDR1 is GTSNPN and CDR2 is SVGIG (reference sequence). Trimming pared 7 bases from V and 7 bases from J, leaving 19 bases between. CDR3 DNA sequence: TGTGCCTTTTACATCCTCCGTCCTGTTGAAGCTTTCTTT. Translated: CAFYILRPVEAFF.

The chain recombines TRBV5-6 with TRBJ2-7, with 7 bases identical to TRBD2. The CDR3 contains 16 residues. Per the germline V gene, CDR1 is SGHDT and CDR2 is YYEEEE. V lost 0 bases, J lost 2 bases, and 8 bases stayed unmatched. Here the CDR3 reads CASSLGRLAVTYEQYF. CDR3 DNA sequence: TGTGCCAGCAGCTTGGGACGTCTAGCGGTTACCTACGAGCAGTACTTC.

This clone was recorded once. The CDR3: CASTEAGGEWETQYF. CDR3 nucleotide sequence: TGTGCCAGCACCGAAGCTGGGGGGGAGTGGGAGACCCAGTACTTC. This sequence joins TRBV7-3 and TRBJ2-5; 7 bases line up with TRBD2. The CDR3 is 15 amino acids. J gave up 5 bases and V 7 bases, and 13 bases lay outside the gene matches. Germline-derived CDR1 and CDR2 are SGHTA and FQGTGA.

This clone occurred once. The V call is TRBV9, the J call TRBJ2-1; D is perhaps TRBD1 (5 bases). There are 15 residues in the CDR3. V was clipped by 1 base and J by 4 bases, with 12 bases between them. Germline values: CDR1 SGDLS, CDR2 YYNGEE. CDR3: CASSVRTRGYNEQFF. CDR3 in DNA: TGTGCCAGCAGCGTACGGACAAGGGGTTACAATGAGCAGTTCTTC.

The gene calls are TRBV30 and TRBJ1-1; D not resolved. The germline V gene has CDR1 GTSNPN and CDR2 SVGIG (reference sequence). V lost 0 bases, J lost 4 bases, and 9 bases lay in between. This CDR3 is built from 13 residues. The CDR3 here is CAWSVSYGTEAFF. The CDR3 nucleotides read TGTGCCTGGAGTGTGTCCTACGGCACTGAAGCTTTCTTT.

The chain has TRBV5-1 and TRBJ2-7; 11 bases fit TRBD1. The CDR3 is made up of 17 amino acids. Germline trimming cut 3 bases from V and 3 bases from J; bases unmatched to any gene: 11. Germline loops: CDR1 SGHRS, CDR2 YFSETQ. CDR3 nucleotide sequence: TGCGCCAGCAGCTCTTTACCCTCCGGGACAGGGGGCTACGAGCAGTACTTC. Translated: CASSSLPSGTGGYEQYF.

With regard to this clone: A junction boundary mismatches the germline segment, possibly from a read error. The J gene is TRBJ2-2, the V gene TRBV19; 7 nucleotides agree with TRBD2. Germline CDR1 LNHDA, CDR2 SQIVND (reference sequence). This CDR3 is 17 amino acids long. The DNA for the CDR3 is TGTGCCAGTACTATACGATCGGGGGGTAAGGGCACCGGGGAGCTGTTTTTT. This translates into CASTIRSGGKGTGELFF.

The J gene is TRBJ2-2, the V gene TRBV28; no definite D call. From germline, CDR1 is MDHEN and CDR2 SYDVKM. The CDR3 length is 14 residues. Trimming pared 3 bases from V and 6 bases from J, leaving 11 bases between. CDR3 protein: CASSFITRAGELFF. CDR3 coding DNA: TGTGCCAGCAGTTTTATAACACGGGCCGGGGAGCTGTTTTTT.

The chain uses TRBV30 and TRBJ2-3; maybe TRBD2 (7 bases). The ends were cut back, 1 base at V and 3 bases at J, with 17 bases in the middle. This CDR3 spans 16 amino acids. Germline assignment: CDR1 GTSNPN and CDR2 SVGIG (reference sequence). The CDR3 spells CAWSERGGVWTDTQYF. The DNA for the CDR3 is TGTGCCTGGAGTGAAAGGGGGGGGGTGTGGACAGATACGCAGTATTTT.

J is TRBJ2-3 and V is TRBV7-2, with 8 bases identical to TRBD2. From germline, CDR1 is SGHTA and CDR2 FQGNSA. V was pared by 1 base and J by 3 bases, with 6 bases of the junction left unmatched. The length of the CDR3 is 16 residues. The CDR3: CASSLEGLAGTDTQYF. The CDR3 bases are TGTGCCAGCAGCTTAGAGGGCCTAGCGGGTACAGATACGCAGTATTTT.

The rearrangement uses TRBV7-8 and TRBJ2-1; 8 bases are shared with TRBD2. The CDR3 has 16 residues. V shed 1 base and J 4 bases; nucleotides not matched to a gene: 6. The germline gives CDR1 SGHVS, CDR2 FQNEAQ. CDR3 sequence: CASSLESSGFYNEQFF. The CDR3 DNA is TGTGCCAGCAGCTTAGAGTCTAGCGGGTTTTACAATGAGCAGTTCTTC.

The CDR3 is CASSSGQGGLGYEQYF. For the CDR3, the DNA is TGTGCCAGCAGCAGCGGACAGGGAGGTTTAGGGTACGAGCAGTACTTC. V usage is TRBV7-8 and J usage is TRBJ2-7; 8 bases map to TRBD1. The V gene's germline CDR1 is SGHVS and CDR2 FQNEAQ. This CDR3 spans 16 amino acids. The V segment lost 5 bases and the J segment 4 bases; nucleotides outside the gene matches: 13.

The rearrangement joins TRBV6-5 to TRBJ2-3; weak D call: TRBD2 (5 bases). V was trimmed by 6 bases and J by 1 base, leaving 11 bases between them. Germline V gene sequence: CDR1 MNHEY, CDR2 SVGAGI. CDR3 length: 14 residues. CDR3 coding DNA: TGTGCCAGCAGACGAGGCGGGCGCACAGATACGCAGTATTTT. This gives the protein CASRRGGRTDTQYF.

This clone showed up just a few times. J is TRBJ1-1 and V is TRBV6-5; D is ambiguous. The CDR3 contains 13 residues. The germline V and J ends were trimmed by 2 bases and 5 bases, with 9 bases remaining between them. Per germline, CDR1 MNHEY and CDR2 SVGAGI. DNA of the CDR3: TGTGCCAGCAGTTACGCTACTAGGACTGAAGCTTTCTTT. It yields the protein CASSYATRTEAFF.

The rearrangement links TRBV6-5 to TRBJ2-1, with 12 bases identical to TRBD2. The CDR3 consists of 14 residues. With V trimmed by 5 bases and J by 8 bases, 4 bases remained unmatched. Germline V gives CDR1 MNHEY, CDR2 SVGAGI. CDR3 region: CASSRLAGDDEQFF. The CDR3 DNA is TGTGCCAGCAGTAGACTAGCGGGAGACGATGAGCAGTTCTTC.

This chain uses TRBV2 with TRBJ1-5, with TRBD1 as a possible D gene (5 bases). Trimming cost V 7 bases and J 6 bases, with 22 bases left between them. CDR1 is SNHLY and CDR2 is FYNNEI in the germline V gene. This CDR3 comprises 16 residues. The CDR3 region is CASTARGGGIGQPQHF. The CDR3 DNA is TGTGCCAGCACCGCGCGGGGGGGTGGGATTGGTCAGCCCCAGCATTTT.

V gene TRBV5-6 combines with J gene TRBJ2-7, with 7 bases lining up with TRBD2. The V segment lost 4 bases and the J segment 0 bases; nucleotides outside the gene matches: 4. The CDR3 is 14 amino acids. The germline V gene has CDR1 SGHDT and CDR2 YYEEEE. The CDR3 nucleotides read TGTGCCAGCAGCCAGCGGGGCAGCTCCTACGAGCAGTACTTC. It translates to CASSQRGSSYEQYF.

In DNA, the CDR3 is TGTGCCAGCAGTCAACAGCCTACTGAGAGCAATGAGCAGTTCTTC. Protein: CASSQQPTESNEQFF. The chain couples TRBV28 to TRBJ2-1; unclear D gene. This CDR3 spans 15 amino acids. V was clipped by 5 bases and J by 6 bases, with 17 bases between them. Looked up from germline, CDR1 is MDHEN and CDR2 is SYDVKM.

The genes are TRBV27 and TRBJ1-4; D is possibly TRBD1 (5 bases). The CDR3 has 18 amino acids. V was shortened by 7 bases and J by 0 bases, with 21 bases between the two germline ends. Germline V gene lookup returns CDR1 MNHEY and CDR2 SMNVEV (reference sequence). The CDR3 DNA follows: TGTGCCAGCACCTCGCGGGGCGGTTCAATTGCAACTAATGAAAAACTGTTTTTT. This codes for CASTSRGGSIATNEKLFF.

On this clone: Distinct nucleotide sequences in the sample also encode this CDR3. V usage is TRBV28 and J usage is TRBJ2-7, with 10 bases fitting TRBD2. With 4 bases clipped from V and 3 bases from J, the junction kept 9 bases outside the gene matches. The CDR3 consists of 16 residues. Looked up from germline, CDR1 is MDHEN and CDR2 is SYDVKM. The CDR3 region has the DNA TGTGCCAGCAGTTCCACCCGGGCTAGCGGGAGCTACGAGCAGTACTTC. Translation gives CASSSTRASGSYEQYF.

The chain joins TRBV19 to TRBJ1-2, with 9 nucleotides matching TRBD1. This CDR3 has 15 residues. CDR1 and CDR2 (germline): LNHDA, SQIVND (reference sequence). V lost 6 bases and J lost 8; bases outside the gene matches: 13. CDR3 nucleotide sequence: TGTGCCAGTAGAGCCATCCGACAGGGGGTGGAAGGCTACACCTTC. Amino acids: CASRAIRQGVEGYTF.

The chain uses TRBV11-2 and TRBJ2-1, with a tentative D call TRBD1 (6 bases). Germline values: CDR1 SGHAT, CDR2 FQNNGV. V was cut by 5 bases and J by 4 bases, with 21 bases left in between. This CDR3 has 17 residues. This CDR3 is CASSGHARDIKYNEQFF. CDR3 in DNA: TGTGCCAGCAGCGGACATGCTCGGGACATAAAATACAATGAGCAGTTCTTC.

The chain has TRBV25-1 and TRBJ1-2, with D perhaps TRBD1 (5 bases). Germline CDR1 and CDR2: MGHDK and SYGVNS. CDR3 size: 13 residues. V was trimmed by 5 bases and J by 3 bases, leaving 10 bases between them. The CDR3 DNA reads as TGTGCCAGCAGTTTACCAGGGCACTATGGCTACACCTTC. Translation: CASSLPGHYGYTF.

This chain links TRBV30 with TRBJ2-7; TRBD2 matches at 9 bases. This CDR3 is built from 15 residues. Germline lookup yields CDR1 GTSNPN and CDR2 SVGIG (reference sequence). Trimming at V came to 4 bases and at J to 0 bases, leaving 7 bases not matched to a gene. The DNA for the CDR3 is TGTGCCTGGAAGTTTGGTAGCGGGAGCTCCTACGAGCAGTACTTC. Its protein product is CAWKFGSGSSYEQYF.

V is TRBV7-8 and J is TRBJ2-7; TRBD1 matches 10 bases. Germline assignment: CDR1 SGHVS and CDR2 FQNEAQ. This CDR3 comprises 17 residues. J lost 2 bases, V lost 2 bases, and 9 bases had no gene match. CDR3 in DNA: TGTGCCAGCAGCTTATGGGAGACAGGGGGCGAGACCTACGAGCAGTACTTC. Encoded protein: CASSLWETGGETYEQYF.

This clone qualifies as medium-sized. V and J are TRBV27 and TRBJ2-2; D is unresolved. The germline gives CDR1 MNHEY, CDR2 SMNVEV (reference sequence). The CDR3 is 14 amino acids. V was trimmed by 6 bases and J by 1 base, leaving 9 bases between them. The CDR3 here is CASRPTENTGELFF. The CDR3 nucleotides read TGTGCCAGCAGACCCACAGAGAACACCGGGGAGCTGTTTTTT.

Written as DNA, the CDR3 is TGTGCCAGCAGACCAGCAGGGGGGATGAACACTGAAGCTTTCTTT. Its protein product is CASRPAGGMNTEAFF. The J gene is TRBJ1-1, the V gene TRBV6-5; TRBD1 agrees at 7 bases. After removal of 6 bases from V and 0 bases from J, the junction contained 7 bases not matched to a gene. Germline V gene sequence: CDR1 MNHEY, CDR2 SVGAGI. This CDR3 is 15 amino acids long.

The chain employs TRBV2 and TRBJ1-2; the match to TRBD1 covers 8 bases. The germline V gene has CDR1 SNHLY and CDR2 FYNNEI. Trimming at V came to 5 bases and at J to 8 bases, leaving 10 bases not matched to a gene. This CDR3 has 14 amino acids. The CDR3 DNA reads TGTGCCAGCAGTCCGGGACAGGTTGTTGTCGGCTACACCTTC. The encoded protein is CASSPGQVVVGYTF.

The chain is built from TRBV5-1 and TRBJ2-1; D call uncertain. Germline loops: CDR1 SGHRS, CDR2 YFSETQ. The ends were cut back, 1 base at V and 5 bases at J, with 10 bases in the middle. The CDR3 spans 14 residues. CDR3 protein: CASSLNAANNEQFF. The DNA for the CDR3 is TGCGCCAGCAGCTTGAATGCGGCGAACAATGAGCAGTTCTTC.

The CDR3 DNA reads TGTGCCAGCAGTTTAACGGGAGTTAGCAATGAGCAGTTCTTC. Translating gives CASSLTGVSNEQFF. The chain uses TRBV27 and TRBJ2-1; D is possibly TRBD2 (6 bases). CDR3 size: 14 residues. Looked up from germline, CDR1 is MNHEY and CDR2 is SMNVEV (reference sequence). V lost 2 bases and J lost 6, with 11 bases in between.